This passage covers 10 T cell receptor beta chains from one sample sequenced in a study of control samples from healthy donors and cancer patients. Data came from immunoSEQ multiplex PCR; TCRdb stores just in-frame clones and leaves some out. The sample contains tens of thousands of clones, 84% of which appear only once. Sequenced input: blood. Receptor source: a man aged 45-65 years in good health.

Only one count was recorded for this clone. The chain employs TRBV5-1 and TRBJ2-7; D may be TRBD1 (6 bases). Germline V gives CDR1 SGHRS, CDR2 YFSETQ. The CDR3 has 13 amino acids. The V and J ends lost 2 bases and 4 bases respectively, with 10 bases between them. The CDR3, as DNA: TGCGCCAGCAGCTTTGCTCAGGGGTACGAGCAGTACTTC. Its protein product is CASSFAQGYEQYF.

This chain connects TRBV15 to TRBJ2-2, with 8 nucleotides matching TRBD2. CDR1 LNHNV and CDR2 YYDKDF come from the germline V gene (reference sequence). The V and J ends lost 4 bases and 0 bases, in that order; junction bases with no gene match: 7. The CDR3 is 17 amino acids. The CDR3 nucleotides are TGTGCCACCAGCAAAGAGACTAGCGCCGCGAACACCGGGGAGCTGTTTTTT. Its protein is CATSKETSAANTGELFF.

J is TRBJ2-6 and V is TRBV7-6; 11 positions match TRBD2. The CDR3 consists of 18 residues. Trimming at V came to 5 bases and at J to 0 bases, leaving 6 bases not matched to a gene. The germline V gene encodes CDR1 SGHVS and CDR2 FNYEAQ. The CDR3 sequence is CASSQLAGGSSGANVLTF. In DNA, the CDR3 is TGTGCCAGCAGCCAGCTAGCGGGGGGCAGCTCTGGGGCCAACGTCCTGACTTTC.

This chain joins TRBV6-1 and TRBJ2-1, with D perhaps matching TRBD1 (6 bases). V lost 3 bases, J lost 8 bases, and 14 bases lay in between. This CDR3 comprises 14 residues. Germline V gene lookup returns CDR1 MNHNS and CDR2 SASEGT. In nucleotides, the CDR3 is TGTGCCAGCAGTGATTCGACAGGCCCCGATGAGCAGTTCTTC. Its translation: CASSDSTGPDEQFF.

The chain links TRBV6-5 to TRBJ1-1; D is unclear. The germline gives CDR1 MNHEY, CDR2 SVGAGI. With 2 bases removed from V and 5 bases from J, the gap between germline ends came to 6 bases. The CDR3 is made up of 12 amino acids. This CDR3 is CASSYAGTEAFF. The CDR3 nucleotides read TGTGCCAGCAGTTACGCGGGAACTGAAGCTTTCTTT.

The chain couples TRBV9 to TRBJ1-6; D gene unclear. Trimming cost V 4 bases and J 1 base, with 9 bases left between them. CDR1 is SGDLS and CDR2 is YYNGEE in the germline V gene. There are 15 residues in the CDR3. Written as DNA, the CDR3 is TGTGCCAGCAGCCTGGGGAAGTCCTATAATTCACCCCTCCACTTT. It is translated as CASSLGKSYNSPLHF.

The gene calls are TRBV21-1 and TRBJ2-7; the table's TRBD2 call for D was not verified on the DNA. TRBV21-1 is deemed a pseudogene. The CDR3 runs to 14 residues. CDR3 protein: CASSNSRERNEQYF. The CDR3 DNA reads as TGTGCCAGCAGCAACAGTAGGGAGAGAAACGAGCAGTACTTC.

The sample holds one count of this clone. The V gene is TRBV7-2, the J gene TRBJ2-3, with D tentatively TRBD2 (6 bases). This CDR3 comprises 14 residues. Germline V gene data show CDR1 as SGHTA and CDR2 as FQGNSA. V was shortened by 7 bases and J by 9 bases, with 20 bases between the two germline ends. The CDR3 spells CASTLLPRRETQYF. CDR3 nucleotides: TGTGCCAGCACCCTGTTACCGAGGCGGGAAACGCAGTATTTT.

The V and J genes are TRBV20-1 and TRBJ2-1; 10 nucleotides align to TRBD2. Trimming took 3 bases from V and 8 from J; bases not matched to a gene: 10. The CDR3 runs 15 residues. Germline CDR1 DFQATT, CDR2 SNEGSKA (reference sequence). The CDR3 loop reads CSASSAGGPSYEQFF. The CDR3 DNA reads TGCAGTGCTAGTTCAGCGGGAGGGCCTAGCTATGAGCAGTTCTTC.

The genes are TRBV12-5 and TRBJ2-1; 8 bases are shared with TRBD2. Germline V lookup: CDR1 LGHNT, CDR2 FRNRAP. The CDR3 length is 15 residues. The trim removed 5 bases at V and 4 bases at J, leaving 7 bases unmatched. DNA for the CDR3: TGTGCTAGTGGTCCTGCTAGCGGGTTATACAATGAGCAGTTCTTC. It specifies CASGPASGLYNEQFF.